This is a list of T cell receptor beta chains from one sample in a study of cytomegalovirus exposure and HLA in healthy donors. The repertoire was sequenced with immunoSEQ multiplex PCR; TCRdb's copy has only in-frame clones and lacks some. The sample lists 240,000 or so clones; roughly 80% were seen once. Material for sequencing was PBMCs. The receptor source for this set is a woman in her thirties or forties in good health and CMV-seropositive. The CDR3 runs from the conserved cysteine through the conserved F or W. A D gene is named only where the DNA matches it firmly. Rows may omit the clone size; those that give it use once, few, many or a size class.

J gene: TRBJ1-2; D gene: NA; clone size: NA; V gene: TRBV19; CDR3 DNA: TGTGCCAGTAAGCAGGGTGCTATCTATGGCTACACCTTC; CDR3 protein: CASKQGAIYGYTF
J gene: TRBJ1-2; D gene: TRBD1; clone size: NA; V gene: TRBV30; CDR3 DNA: TGTGCCTGGTTCGCGACTCCGGGACAGACCTATTATGGCTACACCTTC; CDR3 protein: CAWFATPGQTYYGYTF
J gene: TRBJ2-1; D gene: NA; clone size: NA; V gene: TRBV19; CDR3 DNA: TGTGCCAGTAGTTCGCAGGGCGGCAATGAGCAGTTCTTC; CDR3 protein: CASSSQGGNEQFF
J gene: TRBJ1-5; D gene: TRBD1; clone size: NA; V gene: TRBV5-8; CDR3 DNA: TGTGCCAGCAGCTTCAGGGGGCGAGGGCAGCCCCAGCATTTT; CDR3 protein: CASSFRGRGQPQHF
J gene: TRBJ1-1; D gene: NA; clone size: once; V gene: TRBV19; CDR3 DNA: TGTGCCAGTAGTACACAACAGGGGAACACTGAAGCTTTCTTT; CDR3 protein: CASSTQQGNTEAFF
J gene: TRBJ1-1; D gene: TRBD1; clone size: NA; V gene: TRBV2; CDR3 DNA: TGTGCCACCAAAGCGGACAGGGATTTTGAAGCTTTCTTT; CDR3 protein: CATKADRDFEAFF
J gene: TRBJ2-1; D gene: NA; clone size: NA; V gene: TRBV7-2; CDR3 DNA: TGTGCCAGCAGCGAACGAGGGAGCTCCTACAATGAGCAGTTCTTC; CDR3 protein: CASSERGSSYNEQFF
J gene: TRBJ1-1; D gene: NA; clone size: NA; V gene: TRBV5-1; CDR3 DNA: TGCGCCAGCAGCTTGGATAGCGGGTACGGGAACACTGAAGCTTTCTTT; CDR3 protein: CASSLDSGYGNTEAFF
J gene: TRBJ2-5; D gene: NA; clone size: NA; V gene: TRBV7-9; CDR3 DNA: TGTGCCAGCAGTTTACAGGTCGGGGAGGATGAGACCCAGTACTTC; CDR3 protein: CASSLQVGEDETQYF
J gene: TRBJ1-5; D gene: NA; clone size: NA; V gene: TRBV7-2; CDR3 DNA: TGTGCCAGCAGCTTCAAGGGGGGGAGGAATCAGCCCCAGCATTTT; CDR3 protein: CASSFKGGRNQPQHF
J gene: TRBJ1-1; D gene: NA; clone size: NA; V gene: TRBV27; CDR3 DNA: TGTGCCAGCAGTCGAGGTTATGGCAGTCTAGCTGAAGCTTTCTTT; CDR3 protein: CASSRGYGSLAEAFF
J gene: TRBJ2-5; D gene: TRBD2; clone size: NA; V gene: TRBV6-5; CDR3 DNA: TGTGCCAGCAGTTCGGGGGGAGGAGTACAAGAGACCCAGTACTTC; CDR3 protein: CASSSGGGVQETQYF
J gene: TRBJ2-1; D gene: TRBD2; clone size: NA; V gene: TRBV19; CDR3 DNA: TGTGCCAGTAGGCCTGGGGGAGGGGTCAACAATGAGCAGTTCTTC; CDR3 protein: CASRPGGGVNNEQFF
J gene: TRBJ1-6; D gene: NA; clone size: once; V gene: TRBV27; CDR3 DNA: TGTGCCAGCAGTTTCCTAGATTTACTCCAAAGCTCCTATAATTCACCCCTCCACTTT; CDR3 protein: CASSFLDLLQSSYNSPLHF
J gene: TRBJ2-4; D gene: NA; clone size: NA; V gene: TRBV28; CDR3 DNA: TGTGCCACCCAGTCAGGACAGTACAAAAACATTCAGTACTTC; CDR3 protein: CATQSGQYKNIQYF
J gene: TRBJ1-2; D gene: TRBD1; clone size: NA; V gene: TRBV5-4; CDR3 DNA: TGTGCCAGCAGCCAGCCCGGACAGGCTCCTTTCGCCTTC; CDR3 protein: CASSQPGQAPFAF
J gene: TRBJ2-3; D gene: TRBD1; clone size: NA; V gene: TRBV11-1; CDR3 DNA: TGTGCCAGCAGCCCGGGGACAGCTAGCACAGATACGCAGTATTTT; CDR3 protein: CASSPGTASTDTQYF
J gene: TRBJ1-3; D gene: NA; clone size: NA; V gene: TRBV19; CDR3 DNA: TGTGCCAGTAGTATATGGCAGGGGCGCACAGGAAACACCATATATTTT; CDR3 protein: CASSIWQGRTGNTIYF
J gene: TRBJ2-5; D gene: TRBD2; clone size: once; V gene: TRBV5-1; CDR3 DNA: TGCGCCAGCAGCCGGGGACTAGCGGGGGGTGAATCAAAAGAGACCCAGTACTTC; CDR3 protein: CASSRGLAGGESKETQYF
J gene: TRBJ1-5; D gene: TRBD1; clone size: NA; V gene: TRBV18; CDR3 DNA: TGTGCCAGCTCACCAAGACAGGGGGATCAGCCCCAGCATTTT; CDR3 protein: CASSPRQGDQPQHF
J gene: TRBJ2-2; D gene: TRBD2; clone size: NA; V gene: TRBV5-1; CDR3 DNA: TGCGCCAGCAGCGTAGATACTCTAGCGGGGGGATTGACCGGGGAGCTGTTTTTT; CDR3 protein: CASSVDTLAGGLTGELFF
J gene: TRBJ1-5; D gene: NA; clone size: few; V gene: TRBV5-4; CDR3 DNA: TGTGCCAGCAGCTTCGGGGGGAGCAATCAGCCCCAGCATTTT; CDR3 protein: CASSFGGSNQPQHF
J gene: TRBJ1-1; D gene: NA; clone size: few; V gene: TRBV19; CDR3 DNA: TGTGCCAGTAGTATAGAGCGGGGTACTGAAGCTTTCTTT; CDR3 protein: CASSIERGTEAFF
J gene: TRBJ1-2; D gene: TRBD1; clone size: NA; V gene: TRBV6-5; CDR3 DNA: TGTGCCAGCTCTCTGCTCGGACAGGGGGGAGATGGCTACACCTTC; CDR3 protein: CASSLLGQGGDGYTF
J gene: TRBJ1-6; D gene: TRBD1; clone size: NA; V gene: TRBV7-2; CDR3 DNA: TGTGCCAGCAGACCCGGGACAGCTGTAATCCCCCTCCACTTT; CDR3 protein: CASRPGTAVIPLHF
J gene: TRBJ1-1; D gene: NA; clone size: NA; V gene: TRBV19; CDR3 DNA: TGTGCCAGTAGGGGGACTCTTCTAGGAAACACTGAAGCTTTCTTT; CDR3 protein: CASRGTLLGNTEAFF
J gene: TRBJ1-1; D gene: TRBD1; clone size: NA; V gene: TRBV29-1; CDR3 DNA: TGCAGCGGACAGGGGAAAGGAAACACTGAAGCTTTCTTT; CDR3 protein: CSGQGKGNTEAFF
J gene: TRBJ1-3; D gene: NA; clone size: NA; V gene: TRBV9; CDR3 DNA: TGTGCCAGCAGCCCCCGGGGATCTGGAAACACCATATATTTT; CDR3 protein: CASSPRGSGNTIYF
J gene: TRBJ2-3; D gene: TRBD2; clone size: NA; V gene: TRBV5-1; CDR3 DNA: TGCGCCAGCAGCTTGGAGAGCGGGGGGGCCCCCCACAGAGGTACGCAGTATTTT; CDR3 protein: CASSLESGGAPHRGTQYF
J gene: TRBJ2-7; D gene: TRBD2; clone size: NA; V gene: TRBV18; CDR3 DNA: TGTGCCAGCTCACCACGAGCGGGAGTCGGCGAGCAGTACTTC; CDR3 protein: CASSPRAGVGEQYF
J gene: TRBJ2-7; D gene: NA; clone size: NA; V gene: TRBV5-6; CDR3 DNA: TGTGCCAGCACCAAATGGAGGGGCCGTTCCTACGAGCAGTACTTC; CDR3 protein: CASTKWRGRSYEQYF
J gene: TRBJ2-1; D gene: NA; clone size: NA; V gene: TRBV2; CDR3 DNA: TGTGCCAGCCTCGTTAGGGGTTGGTACAACAATGAGCAGTTCTTC; CDR3 protein: CASLVRGWYNNEQFF
J gene: TRBJ2-3; D gene: NA; clone size: NA; V gene: TRBV29-1; CDR3 DNA: TGCAGCGTTGAACAGACCCCGGGGGCAGATACGCAGTATTTT; CDR3 protein: CSVEQTPGADTQYF
J gene: TRBJ2-2; D gene: TRBD1; clone size: NA; V gene: TRBV5-1; CDR3 DNA: TGCGCCAGCAGCTTCACCGGGACAGGGGGCACCGGGGAGCTGTTTTTT; CDR3 protein: CASSFTGTGGTGELFF
J gene: TRBJ2-5; D gene: NA; clone size: NA; V gene: TRBV18; CDR3 DNA: TGTGCCAGCTCACGAGCCCGGACAGTCCAAGAGACCCAGTACTTC; CDR3 protein: CASSRARTVQETQYF
J gene: TRBJ1-2; D gene: NA; clone size: NA; V gene: TRBV29-1; CDR3 DNA: TGCAGCGTACCAGCGGCGAGATTCTATGGCTACACCTTC; CDR3 protein: CSVPAARFYGYTF
J gene: TRBJ2-7; D gene: NA; clone size: NA; V gene: TRBV4-1; CDR3 DNA: TGCGCCAGCAGCCAAGTATGGGGCCCCAATTACGAGCAGTACTTC; CDR3 protein: CASSQVWGPNYEQYF
J gene: TRBJ1-6; D gene: TRBD1; clone size: NA; V gene: TRBV5-4; CDR3 DNA: TGTGCCAGCAGCTTGGGGACAGGGAGGAATTCACCCCTCCACTTT; CDR3 protein: CASSLGTGRNSPLHF
J gene: TRBJ1-1; D gene: NA; clone size: NA; V gene: TRBV13; CDR3 DNA: TGTGCCAGCAGCTTAGGGGGAAGGGGCACTGAAGCTTTCTTT; CDR3 protein: CASSLGGRGTEAFF
J gene: TRBJ2-7; D gene: NA; clone size: NA; V gene: TRBV9; CDR3 DNA: TGTGCCAGCAGCGGCGGGGCTGAGGACTCCTACGAGCAGTACTTC; CDR3 protein: CASSGGAEDSYEQYF
J gene: TRBJ2-3; D gene: NA; clone size: NA; V gene: TRBV27; CDR3 DNA: TGTGCCAGCAGTTTATCGTTTATGGACGGAGGCAAGAGAGATACGCAGTATTTT; CDR3 protein: CASSLSFMDGGKRDTQYF
J gene: TRBJ2-7; D gene: NA; clone size: once; V gene: TRBV7-9; CDR3 DNA: TGTGCCAGCAGCTCCACTTCCGCCGAGCAGTACTTC; CDR3 protein: CASSSTSAEQYF
J gene: TRBJ2-7; D gene: NA; clone size: NA; V gene: TRBV30; CDR3 DNA: TGTGCCTGGAATCAGTCTCCGGGAGACTCCTACGAGCAGTACTTC; CDR3 protein: CAWNQSPGDSYEQYF
J gene: TRBJ2-7; D gene: NA; clone size: NA; V gene: TRBV7-8; CDR3 DNA: TGTGCCAGCAGCCCCAGACAAGCGGGTCGGGAGCAGTACTTC; CDR3 protein: CASSPRQAGREQYF
J gene: TRBJ1-5; D gene: TRBD1; clone size: few; V gene: TRBV5-6; CDR3 DNA: TGTGCCAGCAGCTTGGGACAGGGGAGTCAGCCCCAGCATTTT; CDR3 protein: CASSLGQGSQPQHF
J gene: TRBJ2-3; D gene: NA; clone size: NA; V gene: TRBV7-2; CDR3 DNA: TGTGCTAGCAGCCGGGACTCCAGCACAGATACGCAGTATTTT; CDR3 protein: CASSRDSSTDTQYF
J gene: TRBJ1-1; D gene: NA; clone size: NA; V gene: TRBV14; CDR3 DNA: TGTGCCAGCAGCCAAAGGCGAGGGTTGAACACTGAAGCTTTCTTT; CDR3 protein: CASSQRRGLNTEAFF
J gene: TRBJ1-5; D gene: TRBD1; clone size: NA; V gene: TRBV7-2; CDR3 DNA: TGTGCCAGCAGCGTCTCCGGGACAGGGTCTCAGCCCCAGCATTTT; CDR3 protein: CASSVSGTGSQPQHF
J gene: TRBJ1-1; D gene: NA; clone size: few; V gene: TRBV5-5; CDR3 DNA: TGTGCCAGCAGCTTGGCTGGGGCTATGAACACTGAAGCTTTCTTT; CDR3 protein: CASSLAGAMNTEAFF
J gene: TRBJ2-1; D gene: NA; clone size: NA; V gene: TRBV28; CDR3 DNA: TGTGCCAGCAGTCTCCCCCTTACTCCCAATGAGCAGTTCTTC; CDR3 protein: CASSLPLTPNEQFF
J gene: TRBJ1-6; D gene: TRBD1; clone size: NA; V gene: TRBV6-5; CDR3 DNA: TGTGCCAGCAGTTACTCAAGGGGGCGCAGGGAATCTCCCCTCCACTTT; CDR3 protein: CASSYSRGRRESPLHF
J gene: TRBJ1-2; D gene: TRBD1; clone size: NA; V gene: TRBV5-1; CDR3 DNA: TGCGCCAGCAGTCCGGAAGGGACAGGGCCGTATGGCTACACCTTC; CDR3 protein: CASSPEGTGPYGYTF
J gene: TRBJ2-3; D gene: NA; clone size: NA; V gene: TRBV13; CDR3 DNA: TGTGCCAGCAGCTACCTATCAGATACGCAGTATTTT; CDR3 protein: CASSYLSDTQYF
J gene: TRBJ1-1; D gene: NA; clone size: NA; V gene: TRBV18; CDR3 DNA: TGTGCCAGCTCACCCTGGGGAGACACTGAAGCTTTCTTT; CDR3 protein: CASSPWGDTEAFF
J gene: TRBJ1-1; D gene: NA; clone size: NA; V gene: TRBV7-9; CDR3 DNA: TGTGCCAGCAGCTCCCGGGAGAACACTGAAGCTTTCTTT; CDR3 protein: CASSSRENTEAFF
J gene: TRBJ2-3; D gene: TRBD1; clone size: once; V gene: TRBV4-1; CDR3 DNA: TGCGCCAGCAGTCGAGGTACAGGGGACAGCACAGATACGCAGTATTTT; CDR3 protein: CASSRGTGDSTDTQYF